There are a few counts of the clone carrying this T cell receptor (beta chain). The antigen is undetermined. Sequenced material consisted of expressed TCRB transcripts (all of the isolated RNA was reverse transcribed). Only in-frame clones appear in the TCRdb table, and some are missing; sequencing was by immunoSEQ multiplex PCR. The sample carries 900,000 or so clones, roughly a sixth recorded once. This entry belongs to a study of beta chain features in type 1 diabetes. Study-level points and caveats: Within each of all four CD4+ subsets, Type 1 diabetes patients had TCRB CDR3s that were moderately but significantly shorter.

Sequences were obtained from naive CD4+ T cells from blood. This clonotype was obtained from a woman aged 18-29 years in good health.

In DNA, the CDR3 is TGTGCCAGCAGCCTTACGTGGGGCGAGCAGTTCTTC. Its translation: CASSLTWGEQFF. The chain has TRBV7-2 and TRBJ2-1, with D possibly matching TRBD1 (5 bases). The CDR3 runs 12 residues. CDR1 SGHTA and CDR2 FQGNSA come from the germline V gene. V lost 5 bases, J lost 10 bases, and 12 bases lay in between.